The 32 T cell receptor beta chains below come from one sample, sequenced in a study of T cell responses to AZD1222 COVID-19 vaccine. TCRdb keeps only in-frame clones here, not all; method: immunoSEQ multiplex PCR. The sample yields 85,000 to 100,000 clones, 70% to 80% seen once. Specimen: peripheral blood, collected on day 0 of AZD1222 vaccination. All receptors derive from an adult in good health.

This clone came up a few times. The chain couples TRBV4-1 to TRBJ1-5; D remains ambiguous. The CDR3 covers 15 residues. Deletions cut 1 base from V and 6 bases from J, with 13 bases between. Germline loops: CDR1 MGHRA, CDR2 YSYEKL. CDR3 DNA sequence: TGCGCCAGCAGCCAAGCCTCGACCCAGGCTCAGCCCCAGCATTTT. Amino acids: CASSQASTQAQPQHF.

The chain employs TRBV7-9 and TRBJ2-3; D is possibly TRBD1 or TRBD2 (5 bases each). V gave up 4 bases and J gave up 1 base, with 12 bases separating them. There are 15 residues in the CDR3. CDR1 SEHNR and CDR2 FQNEAQ come from the germline V gene (reference sequence). DNA of the CDR3: TGTGCCAGCAGCTCTACCCTGGGGGGCACAGATACGCAGTATTTT. This translates into CASSSTLGGTDTQYF.

The V and J genes are TRBV27 and TRBJ2-7, with 7 bases lining up with TRBD2. The CDR3 is made up of 14 amino acids. The V segment lost 0 bases and the J segment 5 bases; nucleotides outside the gene matches: 4. From germline, CDR1 is MNHEY and CDR2 SMNVEV (reference sequence). This CDR3 reads CASSLSGTTNEQYF. The CDR3 region has the DNA TGTGCCAGCAGTTTATCAGGGACTACTAACGAGCAGTACTTC.

The chain is built from TRBV5-6 and TRBJ1-5; a weak D match, TRBD1 (6 bases). V lost 0 bases and J 7 bases, leaving 11 bases between the germline ends. This CDR3 has 14 amino acids. The germline V gene has CDR1 SGHDT and CDR2 YYEEEE. The CDR3 loop reads CASSLATRGQPQHF. CDR3 bases: TGTGCCAGCAGCTTGGCTACCAGGGGCCAGCCCCAGCATTTT.

J is TRBJ1-1 and V is TRBV28; D ambiguous. V lost 4 bases and J lost 5, with 17 bases in between. The CDR3 spans 15 residues. Germline CDR1 is MDHEN and CDR2 is SYDVKM. CDR3 in amino acids: CASSSSGATLTEAFF. As DNA, the CDR3 is TGTGCCAGCAGTTCGTCGGGCGCGACGTTAACTGAAGCTTTCTTT. Combining the CDR3 with reference TRBV28 and TRBJ1-1 gives the whole variable domain DVKVTQSSRYLVKRTGEKVFLECVQDMDHENMFWYRQDPGLGLRLIYFSYDVKMKEKGDIPEGYSVSREKKERFSLILESASTNQTSMYLCASSSSGATLTEAFFGQGTRLTVV.

The V and J genes are TRBV5-1 and TRBJ1-1, with TRBD1 matching 9 bases. This CDR3 is built from 15 residues. Unmatched junction bases numbered 4, after V lost 0 bases and J lost 4 bases. From germline, CDR1 is SGHRS and CDR2 YFSETQ. The CDR3 bases are TGCGCCAGCAGCTTGGAAACAGGGGGCCTCACTGAAGCTTTCTTT. Translated, it gives CASSLETGGLTEAFF.

This chain uses TRBV30 with TRBJ1-2; D remains ambiguous. Germline CDR1 GTSNPN, CDR2 SVGIG (reference sequence). V was cut by 1 base and J by 4 bases, with 7 bases left in between. The CDR3 has 12 amino acids. The CDR3 bases are TGTGCCTGGAGTGCCTCAGTCTATGGCTACACCTTC. This encodes CAWSASVYGYTF.

V is TRBV19 and J is TRBJ1-2; no definite D call. The CDR3 runs 12 residues. CDR1 and CDR2 from the germline V gene are LNHDA and SQIVND (reference sequence). Trimming took off 6 bases at V and 1 base at J, with 6 bases between the two ends. The CDR3 sequence is CASSDGNYGYTF. In nucleotides, the CDR3 is TGTGCCAGTAGCGACGGTAACTATGGCTACACCTTC.

The gene calls are TRBV5-5 and TRBJ2-1; TRBD2 agrees at 10 bases. CDR3 length equals 15 residues. After removal of 2 bases from V and 6 bases from J, the junction contained 5 bases not matched to a gene. Germline V CDR1 and CDR2: SGHKS, YYEKEE (reference sequence). The CDR3 region is CASSFRLAGANEQFF. CDR3 coding DNA: TGTGCCAGCAGCTTTCGGCTAGCGGGAGCCAATGAGCAGTTCTTC.

This chain joins TRBV7-6 and TRBJ2-3, with 9 nucleotides matching TRBD2. This CDR3 is 18 amino acids long. The germline CDR1 and CDR2 sequences are SGHVS and FNYEAQ. V trimming: 2 bases; J trimming: 4 bases; junction bases outside the gene matches: 13. This CDR3 reads CASSLMSAGGSGADTQYF. The CDR3 region has the DNA TGTGCCAGCAGCTTAATGTCCGCGGGGGGGTCGGGCGCAGATACGCAGTATTTT.

This clone was observed once. The chain uses TRBV6-7 and TRBJ2-1, with D possibly being TRBD1 or TRBD2 (5 bases each). TRBV6-7 is identified as an open reading frame with a role that is uncertain. V was shortened by 1 base and J by 6 bases, with 7 bases between the two germline ends. The length of the CDR3 is 13 residues. CDR3 sequence reads: CASSYWGSNEQFF. In DNA, the CDR3 is TGTGCCAGCAGTTACTGGGGGAGCAATGAGCAGTTCTTC.

The gene calls are TRBV29-1 and TRBJ2-1; D unresolved. Between the trimmed V and J ends, which lost 2 bases and 5 bases, there was a span of 7 bases. The CDR3 is made up of 12 amino acids. Germline assignment: CDR1 SQVTM and CDR2 ANQGSEA. The CDR3 spells CSVEYLNNEQFF. The CDR3 bases are TGCAGCGTTGAATACCTTAACAATGAGCAGTTCTTC.

The J gene is TRBJ2-1, the V gene TRBV10-3; no reliable D call. Trimming removed 0 bases at V and 4 bases at J, with 7 bases between. Per germline, CDR1 ENHRY and CDR2 SYGVKD. The CDR3 is 14 residues long. The CDR3 bases are TGTGCCATCAGTGAGTCGGGCGGATACAATGAGCAGTTCTTC. Its translation is CAISESGGYNEQFF.

The genes are TRBV5-1 and TRBJ2-7; 11 nucleotides agree with TRBD1. The CDR3 runs 15 residues. V lost 2 bases to trimming and J lost 3 bases; unmatched junction nucleotides: 4. The germline CDR1 and CDR2 sequences are SGHRS and YFSETQ. CDR3 coding DNA: TGCGCCAGCAGCTTCGGGACAGGGGGTAACTACGAGCAGTACTTC. It translates to CASSFGTGGNYEQYF.

The V gene is TRBV7-2, the J gene TRBJ2-7; 13 bases fit TRBD2. Germline V CDR1 and CDR2: SGHTA, FQGNSA. After removal of 5 bases from V and 3 bases from J, the junction contained 1 base not matched to a gene. This CDR3 has 14 amino acids. CDR3 sequence (DNA): TGTGCCAGCAGCGGGACTAGCGGGGTCTACGAGCAGTACTTC. This codes for CASSGTSGVYEQYF.

The V gene is TRBV7-2, the J gene TRBJ1-6; 11 bases agree with TRBD1. The CDR3 is made up of 14 amino acids. The germline CDR1 and CDR2 sequences are SGHTA and FQGNSA. J lost 12 bases, V lost 5 bases, and 6 bases had no gene match. The CDR3 region has the DNA TGTGCCAGCAGCCAGGGACAGGGGGTATTACCCCTCCACTTT. Protein: CASSQGQGVLPLHF.

The genes are TRBV12-5 and TRBJ2-2; possibly TRBD1 for D (5 bases). The V gene's germline CDR1 is LGHNT and CDR2 FRNRAP. This CDR3 spans 16 amino acids. Trimming shortened V by 2 bases and J by 5 bases, and 15 bases separated the two germline ends. The CDR3 sequence is CASGLSLQGRTGELFF. The CDR3 nucleotides are TGTGCTAGTGGTTTGTCCCTGCAGGGTCGAACCGGGGAGCTGTTTTTT.

The CDR3 DNA follows: TGTGCCAGCAGCGTAGCCCCAGCGGGAGGTACCGGGGAGCTGTTTTTT. This translates into CASSVAPAGGTGELFF. V gene TRBV9 combines with J gene TRBJ2-2, with 9 bases identical to TRBD2. This CDR3 is built from 16 residues. Trimming took 0 bases from V and 5 from J; bases not matched to a gene: 5. The germline gives CDR1 SGDLS, CDR2 YYNGEE.

The chain employs TRBV11-2 and TRBJ1-6; TRBD1 might be the D (6 bases). The length of the CDR3 is 15 residues. Germline CDR1 SGHAT, CDR2 FQNNGV. Trimming stripped 3 bases from V and 9 bases from J, with 15 bases between. As DNA, the CDR3 is TGTGCCAGCAGCTTTAGCGGGGGCATGGGTTCACCCCTCCACTTT. This encodes CASSFSGGMGSPLHF. Combining the CDR3 with reference TRBV11-2 and TRBJ1-6 gives the whole variable domain EAGVAQSPRYKIIEKRQSVAFWCNPISGHATLYWYQQILGQGPKLLIQFQNNGVVDDSQLPKDRFSAERLKGVDSTLKIQPAKLEDSAVYLCASSFSGGMGSPLHFGNGTRLTVT.

The rearrangement uses TRBV7-6 and TRBJ1-5; 9 nucleotides match TRBD1. Germline-derived CDR1 and CDR2 are SGHVS and FNYEAQ. The CDR3 runs to 18 residues. Trimming cost V 3 bases and J 4 bases; bases outside gene matches: 13. The chain's CDR3 is CASSLRVPGQGTNQPQHF. The CDR3 DNA reads as TGTGCCAGCAGCTTGAGGGTGCCGGGACAGGGCACAAATCAGCCCCAGCATTTT.

The genes are TRBV27 and TRBJ2-5; 7 nucleotides align to TRBD2. The germline V gene encodes CDR1 MNHEY and CDR2 SMNVEV (reference sequence). The CDR3 length is 15 residues. V was clipped by 9 bases and J by 2 bases; unmatched bases: 12. The CDR3 region is CARETGTTRQETQYF. The DNA of the CDR3 is TGTGCCAGGGAGACCGGGACTACAAGACAAGAGACCCAGTACTTC.

The J gene is TRBJ2-1, the V gene TRBV2; TRBD2 agrees at 12 bases. V lost 3 bases and J lost 15; bases outside the gene matches: 9. The CDR3 is 14 amino acids. In germline, CDR1 is SNHLY, CDR2 FYNNEI. The CDR3 sequence: CASSDFGLAGSVFF. As DNA, the CDR3 is TGTGCCAGCAGTGATTTTGGACTAGCGGGGTCGGTGTTCTTC.

V and J are TRBV5-1 and TRBJ1-4, with no clear D. CDR3 length: 16 residues. The V gene lost 2 bases and the J gene lost 1 base, with 12 bases spanning the gap. Germline loops: CDR1 SGHRS, CDR2 YFSETQ. This chain's CDR3 is CASSLGQDGTNEKLFF. The CDR3 DNA reads as TGCGCCAGCAGCTTAGGGCAGGACGGAACTAATGAAAAACTGTTTTTT.

This sequence joins TRBV18 and TRBJ2-1, with 7 bases fitting TRBD2. This CDR3 is built from 16 residues. V shed 7 bases, J shed 7 bases, and the junction held 16 bases outside the gene matches. Germline V CDR1 and CDR2: KGHSH, LQKENI. This CDR3 is CASCTQGGSLGNEQFF. The CDR3 DNA reads as TGTGCCAGCTGCACCCAGGGCGGGAGTTTAGGAAATGAGCAGTTCTTC. Full variable domain (missing parts from reference TRBV18 and TRBJ2-1): NAGVMQNPRHLVRRRGQEARLRCSPMKGHSHVYWYRQLPEEGLKFMVYLQKENIIDESGMPKERFSAEFPKEGPSILRIQQVVRGDSAAYFCASCTQGGSLGNEQFFGPGTRLTVL.

V gene TRBV25-1 combines with J gene TRBJ1-6; TRBD1 might be the D (6 bases). There are 15 residues in the CDR3. CDR1 and CDR2 from the germline V gene are MGHDK and SYGVNS. The germline V and J ends were trimmed by 5 bases and 6 bases, with 14 bases remaining between them. The DNA for the CDR3 is TGTGCCAGCAGTATATCGACAGGTTTTAATTCACCCCTCCACTTT. Protein: CASSISTGFNSPLHF.

The chain recombines TRBV30 with TRBJ2-7, with D possibly TRBD2 on 6 matching bases. V lost 8 bases and J 0 bases, leaving 14 bases between the germline ends. Germline values: CDR1 GTSNPN, CDR2 SVGIG (reference sequence). The length of the CDR3 is 13 residues. The DNA for the CDR3 is TGTGCCGGTGGAGGGTGGAACTCCTACGAGCAGTACTTC. Amino acids: CAGGGWNSYEQYF.

This chain connects TRBV10-3 to TRBJ1-1; no firm D call. The ends were cut back, 5 bases at V and 5 bases at J, with 9 bases in the middle. The germline V gene has CDR1 ENHRY and CDR2 SYGVKD. The CDR3 length is 12 residues. In nucleotides, the CDR3 is TGTGCCATCAGTAGGGAACATACTGAAGCTTTCTTT. It specifies CAISREHTEAFF.

The J gene is TRBJ1-1, the V gene TRBV29-1; a possible D gene is TRBD1 (5 bases). CDR3 size: 14 residues. Trimming shortened V by 4 bases and J by 2 bases, and 14 bases separated the two germline ends. Germline-derived CDR1 and CDR2 are SQVTM and ANQGSEA. Here the CDR3 DNA reads TGCAGCGTTGCCCGGGGACTTTTTAACACTGAAGCTTTCTTT. Translation: CSVARGLFNTEAFF.

The gene calls are TRBV11-2 and TRBJ2-2; TRBD2 matches at 12 bases. Germline V CDR1 and CDR2: SGHAT, FQNNGV. The CDR3 contains 16 residues. With V trimmed by 5 bases and J by 4 bases, 5 bases remained unmatched. CDR3 sequence (DNA): TGTGCCAGCAGCCCCCGGACTAGCGGGACCACCGGGGAGCTGTTTTTT. Translation: CASSPRTSGTTGELFF.

V is TRBV7-8 and J is TRBJ2-5, with 9 bases that match TRBD1. V trimming: 3 bases; J trimming: 5 bases; junction bases outside the gene matches: 13. Germline V gives CDR1 SGHVS, CDR2 FQNEAQ. The CDR3 runs to 17 residues. The CDR3 loop reads CASSFTGQGRGGETQYF. The CDR3 DNA sequence: TGTGCCAGCAGCTTCACTGGACAGGGGCGGGGCGGGGAGACCCAGTACTTC. The whole variable domain, remainder taken from reference TRBV7-8 and TRBJ2-5, is GAGVSQSPRYKVAKRGQDVALRCDPISGHVSLFWYQQALGQGPEFLTYFQNEAQLDKSGLPSDRFFAERPEGSVSTLKIQRTQQEDSAVYLCASSFTGQGRGGETQYFGPGTRLLVL.

J is TRBJ2-3 and V is TRBV5-6; D not certain. Trimming removed 4 bases at V and 5 bases at J, with 8 bases between. Germline CDR1 is SGHDT and CDR2 is YYEEEE. The length of the CDR3 is 12 residues. The CDR3 nucleotides read TGTGCCAGCAGCCCTAGGCGAGATACGCAGTATTTT. This encodes CASSPRRDTQYF.

The chain couples TRBV2 to TRBJ1-2; 8 nucleotides match TRBD1. Germline values: CDR1 SNHLY, CDR2 FYNNEI. V lost 7 bases and J lost 4; bases outside the gene matches: 5. The CDR3 contains 13 residues. The CDR3 DNA reads TGTGCCAGCAAGGACAGGGCGGGCTATGGCTACACCTTC. This sequence encodes CASKDRAGYGYTF.